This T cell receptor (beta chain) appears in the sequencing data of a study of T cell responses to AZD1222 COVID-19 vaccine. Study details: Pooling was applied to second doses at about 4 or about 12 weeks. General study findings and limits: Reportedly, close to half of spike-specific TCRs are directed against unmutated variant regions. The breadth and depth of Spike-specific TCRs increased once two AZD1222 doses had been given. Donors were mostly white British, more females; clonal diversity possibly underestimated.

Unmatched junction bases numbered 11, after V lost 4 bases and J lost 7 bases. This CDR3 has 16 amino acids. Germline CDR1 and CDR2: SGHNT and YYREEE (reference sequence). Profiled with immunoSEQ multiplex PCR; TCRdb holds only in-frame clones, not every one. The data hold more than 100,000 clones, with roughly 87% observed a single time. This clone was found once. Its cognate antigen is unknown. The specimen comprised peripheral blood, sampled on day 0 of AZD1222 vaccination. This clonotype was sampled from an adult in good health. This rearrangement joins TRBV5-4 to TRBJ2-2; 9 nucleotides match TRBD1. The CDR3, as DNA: TGTGCCAGCAGCACAACCACAGGGGGCGAGCACGGGGAGCTGTTTTTT. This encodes CASSTTTGGEHGELFF.